Shown below are 29 T cell receptor beta chains from a single sample sequenced in a study of tissue T cells after allogeneic stem cell transplantation. Here immunoSEQ multiplex PCR was the method, and the copy in TCRdb shows in-frame clones only, minus some. The sample records 5,000 or so clones, roughly two thirds being singletons. The sample in question was duodenal tissue, obtained at autopsy. These receptors came from a female patient aged 18 to 50 with steroid-refractory graft-versus-host disease after an allogeneic stem cell transplant. T cells may partly derive from the graft donor.

The J gene is TRBJ1-2, the V gene TRBV6-5; 9 nucleotides align to TRBD1. Germline CDR1 is MNHEY and CDR2 is SVGAGI. The trim removed 2 bases at V and 4 bases at J, leaving 8 bases unmatched. The CDR3 totals 16 residues. CDR3 amino acids: CASSYSWTGVPYGYTF. The CDR3, as DNA: TGTGCCAGCAGTTACAGCTGGACAGGGGTCCCCTATGGCTACACCTTC.

The chain employs TRBV25-1 and TRBJ2-2, with D perhaps TRBD1 (5 bases). Germline V gene lookup returns CDR1 MGHDK and CDR2 SYGVNS. Trimming shortened V by 0 bases and J by 11 bases, and 10 bases separated the two germline ends. The CDR3 has 13 amino acids. The CDR3 nucleotides read TGTGCCAGCAGTGAATATTCAAGGGGTGAGCTGTTTTTT. Translation gives CASSEYSRGELFF. Variable domain in full (rest from reference TRBV25-1 and TRBJ2-2): EADIYQTPRYLVIGTGKKITLECSQTMGHDKMYWYQQDPGMELHLIHYSYGVNSTEKGDLSSESTVSRIRTEHFPLTLESARPSHTSQYLCASSEYSRGELFFGEGSRLTVL.

This chain uses TRBV27 with TRBJ2-1; the D gene is possibly TRBD2 (5 bases). Germline V gene lookup returns CDR1 MNHEY and CDR2 SMNVEV (reference sequence). Trimming left V 11 bases short and J 8 bases short, with 13 bases between. CDR3 length: 11 residues. CDR3 protein: CAAGPGYEQFF. The CDR3 bases are TGTGCCGCCGGCCCGGGGTATGAGCAGTTCTTC.

The V and J genes are TRBV19 and TRBJ2-5; perhaps TRBD2 as D (5 bases). CDR1 is LNHDA and CDR2 is SQIVND in the germline V gene (reference sequence). The ends were cut back, 3 bases at V and 2 bases at J, with 19 bases in the middle. This CDR3 has 17 amino acids. CDR3: CASSMDRERKPQETQYF. The CDR3 nucleotides are TGTGCCAGTAGTATGGATCGGGAACGCAAACCTCAAGAGACCCAGTACTTC.

This clone has only a few counts. The V gene is TRBV28, the J gene TRBJ1-2, with no clear D. V was clipped by 10 bases and J by 3 bases, with 6 bases between them. Germline V lookup: CDR1 MDHEN, CDR2 SYDVKM. CDR3 size: 10 residues. CDR3: CATSYYGYTF. The DNA of the CDR3 is TGTGCCACCTCATACTATGGCTACACCTTC.

This chain connects TRBV5-4 to TRBJ1-5; D ambiguous. The CDR3 totals 14 residues. The germline CDR1 and CDR2 sequences are SGHNT and YYREEE (reference sequence). V was pared by 4 bases and J by 0 bases, with 8 bases between. CDR3 nucleotides: TGTGCCAGCAGCACGGGGAATAGCAATCAGCCCCAGCATTTT. Residues: CASSTGNSNQPQHF.

This chain uses TRBV7-9 with TRBJ2-5; 7 bases fit TRBD1. This CDR3 comprises 16 residues. Trimming at V came to 4 bases and at J to 5 bases, leaving 13 bases not matched to a gene. Germline V gene data show CDR1 as SEHNR and CDR2 as FQNEAQ (reference sequence). CDR3 sequence (DNA): TGTGCCAGCAGCTCTATTACCGGGACAGTAAGGGAGACCCAGTACTTC. Protein sequence: CASSSITGTVRETQYF.

This clone appeared once. The chain uses TRBV10-1 and TRBJ2-3, with 9 bases matching TRBD1. The length of the CDR3 is 16 residues. Unmatched junction bases numbered 3, after V lost 2 bases and J lost 0 bases. In germline, CDR1 is WNHNN, CDR2 SYGVQD (reference sequence). CDR3 DNA sequence: TGCGCCAGCAGTGAGACAGGGGGCCCTAGCACAGATACGCAGTATTTT. Protein sequence: CASSETGGPSTDTQYF.

This clone is judged medium-sized. J is TRBJ1-1 and V is TRBV2; maybe TRBD1 (5 bases). CDR1 and CDR2 (germline): SNHLY, FYNNEI. V was clipped by 2 bases and J by 9 bases, with 10 bases between them. The CDR3 runs 12 residues. The CDR3 coding sequence is TGTGCCAGCAGTGAAATGAGGGGTAAAGCTTTCTTT. Translating it yields CASSEMRGKAFF. Combining the CDR3 with reference TRBV2 and TRBJ1-1 gives the whole variable domain EPEVTQTPSHQVTQMGQEVILRCVPISNHLYFYWYRQILGQKVEFLVSFYNNEISEKSEIFDDQFSVERPDGSNFTLKIRSTKLEDSAMYFCASSEMRGKAFFGQGTRLTVV.

The chain is built from TRBV5-6 and TRBJ2-2, with 8 bases matching TRBD1. The germline V gene encodes CDR1 SGHDT and CDR2 YYEEEE. The junction had 12 bases not matched to a gene; V was cut back by 4 bases and J by 7 bases. The CDR3 length is 16 residues. The chain's CDR3 is CASSPFPTGAVGELFF. The CDR3 region has the DNA TGTGCCAGCAGCCCCTTTCCGACAGGGGCGGTCGGGGAGCTGTTTTTT.

This chain uses TRBV20-1 with TRBJ2-1, with TRBD2 matching over 7 bases. The CDR3 consists of 10 residues. Germline assignment: CDR1 DFQATT and CDR2 SNEGSKA (reference sequence). DNA for the CDR3: TGCAGGACGGGAGGCAATGAGCAGTTCTTC. Its protein is CRTGGNEQFF.

This clone was seen more than once but under ten times. The chain combines TRBV27 with TRBJ2-7; 7 bases align to TRBD2. The junction had 8 bases not matched to a gene; V was cut back by 4 bases and J by 2 bases. The CDR3 spans 15 residues. Per germline, CDR1 MNHEY and CDR2 SMNVEV (reference sequence). CDR3: CASSSLRTRAYEQYF. Written as DNA, the CDR3 is TGTGCCAGCAGTTCCCTGAGGACTAGAGCCTACGAGCAGTACTTC.

V usage is TRBV7-6 and J usage is TRBJ2-2; perhaps D is TRBD1 or TRBD2 (5 bases each). V lost 5 bases, J lost 2 bases, and 15 bases lay in between. Per the germline V gene, CDR1 is SGHVS and CDR2 is FNYEAQ. The CDR3 is made up of 16 amino acids. CDR3 in amino acids: CASSPRGWGNTGELFF. CDR3 nucleotide sequence: TGTGCCAGCAGCCCGAGGGGATGGGGAAACACCGGGGAGCTGTTTTTT.

The J gene is TRBJ1-4, the V gene TRBV5-1, with D possibly TRBD1 on 6 matching bases. The CDR3 runs to 14 residues. Germline CDR1 reads SGHRS; CDR2 reads YFSETQ. Trimming cost V 0 bases and J 6 bases, with 9 bases left between them. CDR3 nucleotide sequence: TGCGCCAGCAGCTTGGGTTCAGGGGATGAAAAACTGTTTTTT. It translates to CASSLGSGDEKLFF.

This clone has just one count. The chain links TRBV4-1 to TRBJ1-1; D ambiguous. The germline V and J ends were trimmed by 5 bases and 0 bases, with 16 bases remaining between them. Germline CDR1 and CDR2: MGHRA and YSYEKL. The CDR3 loop spans 16 amino acids. DNA for the CDR3: TGCGCCAGCAGCGGCCTAATTCAACTGGTGAACACTGAAGCTTTCTTT. It translates to CASSGLIQLVNTEAFF.

This clone was found a few times. This chain connects TRBV6-5 to TRBJ1-1; no reliable D call. Per the germline V gene, CDR1 is MNHEY and CDR2 is SVGAGI. Trimming took 0 bases from V and 4 from J, leaving 3 bases between them. The CDR3 runs 12 residues. CDR3 region: CASSYSATEAFF. CDR3 DNA: TGTGCCAGCAGTTACTCGGCCACTGAAGCTTTCTTT.

V is TRBV27 and J is TRBJ1-5; D unclear. CDR1 is MNHEY, CDR2 SMNVEV, per germline (reference sequence). Trimming cost V 1 base and J 2 bases, with 15 bases left between them. CDR3 length: 17 residues. The CDR3 reads CASSLYPAGNGNQPQHF. The CDR3 DNA reads as TGTGCCAGCAGTTTATACCCCGCGGGGAATGGCAATCAGCCCCAGCATTTT.

This chain connects TRBV7-8 to TRBJ2-5; weak D call: TRBD1 (6 bases). In germline, CDR1 is SGHVS, CDR2 FQNEAQ. V was shortened by 5 bases and J by 2 bases, with 18 bases between the two germline ends. CDR3 length: 16 residues. The CDR3 region is CASSLRGTRGQETQYF. The CDR3 DNA reads as TGTGCCAGCAGCCTAAGGGGGACGAGGGGTCAAGAGACCCAGTACTTC.

Relative to its sample, this clone is large. The chain carries TRBV5-4 and TRBJ2-2; TRBD1 matches at 10 bases. The CDR3 is 17 amino acids. Trimming at V came to 4 bases and at J to 3 bases, leaving 9 bases not matched to a gene. Germline CDR1 and CDR2: SGHNT and YYREEE (reference sequence). CDR3 nucleotide sequence: TGTGCCAGCAGCCCGCCGGGACAGGGGTGGGACACCGGGGAGCTGTTTTTT. Translated, it gives CASSPPGQGWDTGELFF.

The V gene is TRBV27, the J gene TRBJ1-5, with a weak D call TRBD1 (5 bases). V was trimmed by 2 bases and J by 4 bases, leaving 12 bases between them. The CDR3 is 15 amino acids. Germline CDR1 reads MNHEY; CDR2 reads SMNVEV (reference sequence). CDR3 bases: TGTGCCAGCAGTTTAAGGCCAGGGTGGAATCAGCCCCAGCATTTT. Protein product: CASSLRPGWNQPQHF.

V is TRBV30 and J is TRBJ1-2, with unresolved D. The V end was cut by 0 bases, the J end by 8 bases, with 19 bases between. This CDR3 is built from 15 residues. In germline, CDR1 is GTSNPN, CDR2 SVGIG (reference sequence). DNA of the CDR3: TGTGCCTGGAGTGTAGGAATAGTAACCGCAGGAGGCTACACCTTC. As protein: CAWSVGIVTAGGYTF.

The rearrangement joins TRBV28 to TRBJ2-7, with D perhaps assigned TRBD1 or TRBD2 (5 bases each). The germline V gene encodes CDR1 MDHEN and CDR2 SYDVKM. The germline V and J ends were trimmed by 5 bases and 11 bases, with 13 bases remaining between them. This CDR3 contains 11 residues. Here the CDR3 reads CASSPGAGEYF. The CDR3 coding sequence is TGTGCCAGCAGTCCCGGGGCCGGGGAGTACTTC.

This sequence joins TRBV7-8 and TRBJ2-7; 9 nucleotides line up with TRBD1. CDR1 is SGHVS, CDR2 FQNEAQ, per germline. The CDR3 has 16 residues. The J segment lost 4 bases and the V segment lost 3 bases, leaving 10 bases of the junction unmatched. The CDR3 region is CASSFHPLDRGYEQYF. Here the CDR3 DNA reads TGTGCCAGCAGCTTCCACCCTCTGGACAGGGGTTACGAGCAGTACTTC.

This clone was seen once. V gene TRBV2 combines with J gene TRBJ1-4; D gene ambiguous. The CDR3 has 15 amino acids. In germline, CDR1 is SNHLY, CDR2 FYNNEI. V gave up 5 bases and J gave up 8 bases, with 18 bases separating them. The CDR3 sequence: CASSPTWLQAEKLFF. In DNA, the CDR3 is TGTGCCAGCAGTCCTACATGGCTCCAGGCGGAAAAACTGTTTTTT.

CDR3 protein: CASSIVSGSRYEQYF. The CDR3 nucleotides are TGTGCCAGTAGTATAGTGAGCGGGAGTAGGTACGAGCAGTACTTC. This chain uses TRBV19 with TRBJ2-7; 8 nucleotides agree with TRBD2. The V gene's germline CDR1 is LNHDA and CDR2 SQIVND (reference sequence). With 1 base clipped from V and 4 bases from J, the junction kept 6 bases outside the gene matches. This CDR3 is 15 amino acids long.

This clone is a singleton in its sample. The chain employs TRBV5-1 and TRBJ2-1; TRBD2 matches 10 bases. Germline CDR1 reads SGHRS; CDR2 reads YFSETQ. Trimming cost V 1 base and J 5 bases; bases outside gene matches: 3. The CDR3 has 15 residues. CDR3 nucleotide sequence: TGCGCCAGCAGCTTGAGGCTAGCGGGGGACAATGAGCAGTTCTTC. It translates to CASSLRLAGDNEQFF.

The chain employs TRBV27 and TRBJ2-5; possible D gene TRBD1, 5 bases. The CDR3 consists of 14 residues. V shed 3 bases and J shed 5 bases, with 13 bases lying between them. Germline CDR1 and CDR2: MNHEY and SMNVEV (reference sequence). Here the CDR3 DNA reads TGTGCCAGCAGTTTCATCAGGGCCAGGGAGACCCAGTACTTC. Its protein product is CASSFIRARETQYF.

The rearrangement links TRBV6-5 to TRBJ2-1; D is undetermined. The CDR3 contains 10 residues. CDR1 MNHEY and CDR2 SVGAGI come from the germline V gene. The V gene lost 2 bases and the J gene lost 10 bases, with 3 bases spanning the gap. The CDR3 loop is CASSYPEQFF. CDR3 bases: TGTGCCAGCAGTTACCCCGAGCAGTTCTTC.

The rearrangement joins TRBV10-2 to TRBJ1-5, with a tentative D call TRBD1 (6 bases). The germline CDR1 and CDR2 sequences are WSHSY and SAAADI. V lost 1 base to trimming and J lost 2 bases, with 12 bases between them. The CDR3 covers 16 residues. CDR3 sequence: CASSEWAGAGNQPQHF. CDR3 in DNA: TGCGCCAGCAGTGAGTGGGCAGGGGCAGGCAATCAGCCCCAGCATTTT.